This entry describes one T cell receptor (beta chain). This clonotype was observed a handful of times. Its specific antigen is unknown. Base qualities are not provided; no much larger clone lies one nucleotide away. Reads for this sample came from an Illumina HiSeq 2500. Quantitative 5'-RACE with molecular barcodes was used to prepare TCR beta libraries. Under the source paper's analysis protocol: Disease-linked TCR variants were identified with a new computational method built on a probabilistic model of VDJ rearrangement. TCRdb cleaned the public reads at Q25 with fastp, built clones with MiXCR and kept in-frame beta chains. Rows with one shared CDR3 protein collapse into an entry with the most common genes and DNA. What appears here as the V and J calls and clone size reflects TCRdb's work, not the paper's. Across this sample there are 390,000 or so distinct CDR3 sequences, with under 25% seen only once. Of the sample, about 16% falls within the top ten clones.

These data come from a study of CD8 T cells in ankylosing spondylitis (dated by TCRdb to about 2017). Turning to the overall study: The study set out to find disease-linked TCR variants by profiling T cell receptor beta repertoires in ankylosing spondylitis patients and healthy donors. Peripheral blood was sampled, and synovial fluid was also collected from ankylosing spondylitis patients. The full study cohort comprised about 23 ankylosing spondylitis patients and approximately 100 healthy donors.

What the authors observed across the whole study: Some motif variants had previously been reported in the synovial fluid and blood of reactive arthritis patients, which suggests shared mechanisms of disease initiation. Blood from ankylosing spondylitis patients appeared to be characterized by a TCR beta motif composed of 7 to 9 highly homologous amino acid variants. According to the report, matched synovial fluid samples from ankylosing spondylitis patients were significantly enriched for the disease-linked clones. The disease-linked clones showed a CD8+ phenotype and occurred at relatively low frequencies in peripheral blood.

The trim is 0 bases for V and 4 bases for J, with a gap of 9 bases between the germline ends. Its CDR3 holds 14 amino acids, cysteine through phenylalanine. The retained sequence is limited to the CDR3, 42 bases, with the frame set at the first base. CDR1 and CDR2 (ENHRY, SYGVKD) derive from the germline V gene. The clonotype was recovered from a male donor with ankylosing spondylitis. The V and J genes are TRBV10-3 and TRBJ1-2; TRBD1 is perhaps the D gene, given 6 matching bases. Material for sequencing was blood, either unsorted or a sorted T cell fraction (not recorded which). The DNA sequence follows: TGTGCCATCAGTGAGTCCCAGGGGTCCTATGGCTACACCTTC. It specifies CAISESQGSYGYTF.